A selection of T cell receptor beta chains follows, all from one sample in a study of high-grade serous ovarian cancer treatment subgroups. TCRdb keeps only in-frame clones here, not all; method: immunoSEQ multiplex PCR. The profile shows 4,000 or so clones, about 69% of them singletons. The material sequenced was tumor tissue. These receptors were collected from a human donor with high-grade serous ovarian cancer. Both conserved end residues are part of each CDR3. D genes are given only for firm matches. Not every row has a clone size; where given, it reads once, few, many or a size class.

d_call: TRBD2
v_call: TRBV7-1
j_call: TRBJ2-7
clone_size: .
cdr3_aa: CASSSIAGTQYF
cdr3_nt: TGTGCCAGCAGCTCAATAGCGGGGACTCAGTACTTC

d_call: .
v_call: TRBV4-2
j_call: TRBJ2-2
clone_size: .
cdr3_aa: CASSQQTGYTGELFF
cdr3_nt: TGTGCCAGCAGCCAGCAAACAGGATACACCGGGGAGCTGTTTTTT

d_call: .
v_call: TRBV5-6
j_call: TRBJ2-7
clone_size: .
cdr3_aa: CASSLLNSPWKEGYEQYF
cdr3_nt: TGTGCCAGCAGCTTGCTTAACAGTCCTTGGAAAGAAGGTTACGAGCAGTACTTC

d_call: TRBD1
v_call: TRBV5-1
j_call: TRBJ2-1
clone_size: .
cdr3_aa: CASSLGQHNEQFF
cdr3_nt: TGCGCCAGCAGCCTGGGACAGCACAATGAGCAGTTCTTC

d_call: TRBD2
v_call: TRBV9
j_call: TRBJ2-2
clone_size: .
cdr3_aa: CASNLGAGGITGELFF
cdr3_nt: TGTGCCAGCAACCTAGGGGCGGGGGGCATCACCGGGGAGCTGTTTTTT

d_call: .
v_call: TRBV7-2
j_call: TRBJ1-5
clone_size: .
cdr3_aa: CASSLVLENQPQHF
cdr3_nt: TGTGCCAGCAGCTTAGTTTTAGAGAATCAGCCCCAGCATTTT

d_call: .
v_call: TRBV19
j_call: TRBJ2-6
clone_size: once
cdr3_aa: CASSPITGTGANVLTF
cdr3_nt: TGTGCCAGTAGTCCGATAACAGGGACTGGGGCCAACGTCCTGACTTTC

d_call: TRBD1
v_call: TRBV9
j_call: TRBJ2-3
clone_size: .
cdr3_aa: CASSVVGQGWGTDTQYF
cdr3_nt: TGTGCCAGCAGCGTAGTGGGACAGGGGTGGGGCACAGATACGCAGTATTTT

d_call: TRBD2
v_call: TRBV5-1
j_call: TRBJ2-5
clone_size: .
cdr3_aa: CASSLEGSGGEETQYF
cdr3_nt: TGCGCCAGCAGCTTGGAAGGTAGCGGGGGAGAAGAGACCCAGTACTTC

d_call: .
v_call: TRBV9
j_call: TRBJ2-5
clone_size: .
cdr3_aa: CASSGRGFGQETQYF
cdr3_nt: TGTGCCAGCAGCGGCAGGGGTTTTGGGCAAGAGACCCAGTACTTC

d_call: .
v_call: TRBV30
j_call: TRBJ1-1
clone_size: .
cdr3_aa: CAWSTQGDTEAFF
cdr3_nt: TGTGCCTGGAGTACACAGGGAGACACTGAAGCTTTCTTT

d_call: .
v_call: TRBV7-9
j_call: TRBJ1-6
clone_size: few
cdr3_aa: CASSLMQGQSPLHF
cdr3_nt: TGTGCCAGCAGCTTAATGCAGGGCCAATCACCCCTCCACTTT

d_call: TRBD1
v_call: TRBV13
j_call: TRBJ1-1
clone_size: .
cdr3_aa: CASSKQGATEAFF
cdr3_nt: TGTGCCAGCAGTAAACAGGGGGCCACTGAAGCTTTCTTT

d_call: TRBD1
v_call: TRBV2
j_call: TRBJ1-2
clone_size: .
cdr3_aa: CASRDRGYYGYTF
cdr3_nt: TGTGCCAGCAGGGACAGGGGTTACTATGGCTACACCTTC

d_call: .
v_call: TRBV29-1
j_call: TRBJ2-2
clone_size: .
cdr3_aa: CSVPRGARTGELFF
cdr3_nt: TGCAGCGTCCCGAGGGGGGCGCGAACCGGGGAGCTGTTTTTT

d_call: TRBD1
v_call: TRBV5-1
j_call: TRBJ2-5
clone_size: .
cdr3_aa: CASSPAGQGRETQYF
cdr3_nt: TGCGCCAGCAGCCCGGCAGGACAGGGGAGGGAGACCCAGTACTTC

d_call: TRBD1
v_call: TRBV5-4
j_call: TRBJ1-1
clone_size: .
cdr3_aa: CASSLTGRLTEAFF
cdr3_nt: TGTGCCAGCAGCCTGACAGGGCGGCTGACTGAAGCTTTCTTT

d_call: .
v_call: TRBV7-2
j_call: TRBJ1-4
clone_size: .
cdr3_aa: CASSLERAHLNEKLFF
cdr3_nt: TGTGCCAGCAGCTTAGAGCGGGCCCACCTAAATGAAAAACTGTTTTTT

d_call: TRBD1
v_call: TRBV27
j_call: TRBJ2-3
clone_size: .
cdr3_aa: CASSSPGQGLYF
cdr3_nt: TGTGCCAGCAGTTCCCCGGGACAGGGCCTGTATTTT

d_call: TRBD1
v_call: TRBV5-1
j_call: TRBJ1-4
clone_size: .
cdr3_aa: CASSQTGGTTNEKLFF
cdr3_nt: TGCGCCAGCAGCCAGACAGGGGGCACAACTAATGAAAAACTGTTTTTT

d_call: TRBD1
v_call: TRBV5-4
j_call: TRBJ2-2
clone_size: once
cdr3_aa: CASSETGLNTGELFF
cdr3_nt: TGTGCCAGCAGCGAGACAGGGTTGAACACCGGGGAGCTGTTTTTT

d_call: TRBD2
v_call: TRBV7-3
j_call: TRBJ2-3
clone_size: .
cdr3_aa: CASSPGTSRTDTQYF
cdr3_nt: TGTGCCAGCAGTCCCGGGACTAGCCGCACAGATACGCAGTATTTT

d_call: TRBD2
v_call: TRBV7-8
j_call: TRBJ2-3
clone_size: .
cdr3_aa: CASSLVLAGGPDTQYF
cdr3_nt: TGTGCCAGCAGCTTAGTACTAGCGGGGGGGCCGGATACGCAGTATTTT

d_call: TRBD1
v_call: TRBV9
j_call: TRBJ1-1
clone_size: .
cdr3_aa: CASSAFPTGDTEAFF
cdr3_nt: TGTGCCAGCAGCGCCTTTCCGACAGGGGACACTGAAGCTTTCTTT

d_call: .
v_call: TRBV15
j_call: TRBJ1-5
clone_size: .
cdr3_aa: CATSRDRGGGPQHF
cdr3_nt: TGTGCCACCAGCAGAGACAGGGGAGGTGGGCCCCAGCATTTT

d_call: .
v_call: TRBV9
j_call: TRBJ2-7
clone_size: .
cdr3_aa: CASSSSGLGDEQYF
cdr3_nt: TGTGCCAGCAGCTCATCAGGTTTAGGGGACGAGCAGTACTTC

d_call: .
v_call: TRBV20-1
j_call: TRBJ1-1
clone_size: .
cdr3_aa: CSAGNTEAFF
cdr3_nt: TGCAGTGCTGGCAACACTGAAGCTTTCTTT

d_call: .
v_call: TRBV9
j_call: TRBJ1-5
clone_size: large
cdr3_aa: CASSVDWSEPQHF
cdr3_nt: TGTGCCAGCAGCGTAGATTGGTCGGAGCCCCAGCATTTT

d_call: TRBD2
v_call: TRBV5-5
j_call: TRBJ2-2
clone_size: .
cdr3_aa: CASSLGGGRGELFF
cdr3_nt: TGTGCCAGCAGCCTGGGCGGGGGGCGCGGGGAGCTGTTTTTT

d_call: .
v_call: TRBV14
j_call: TRBJ2-2
clone_size: .
cdr3_aa: CASSHRAAGELFF
cdr3_nt: TGTGCCAGCAGCCACAGGGCGGCCGGGGAGCTGTTTTTT

d_call: .
v_call: TRBV4-3
j_call: TRBJ1-2
clone_size: .
cdr3_aa: CASSQGAGPGYGYTF
cdr3_nt: TGCGCCAGCAGCCAAGGAGCAGGCCCCGGGTATGGCTACACCTTC

d_call: TRBD2
v_call: TRBV19
j_call: TRBJ2-7
clone_size: .
cdr3_aa: CASSRPGGSSYEQYF
cdr3_nt: TGTGCCAGTAGTAGACCGGGGGGGAGCTCCTACGAGCAGTACTTC

d_call: .
v_call: TRBV6-9
j_call: TRBJ2-7
clone_size: .
cdr3_aa: CASSWEKGSSYEQYF
cdr3_nt: TGTGCCAGCAGTTGGGAGAAAGGGAGCTCCTACGAGCAGTACTTC

d_call: .
v_call: TRBV5-4
j_call: TRBJ1-1
clone_size: .
cdr3_aa: CASSLPGFGTLNTEAFF
cdr3_nt: TGTGCCAGCAGCTTGCCTGGGTTTGGGACCTTGAACACTGAAGCTTTCTTT

d_call: TRBD1
v_call: TRBV18
j_call: TRBJ2-7
clone_size: few
cdr3_aa: CASSLGQGPFYEQYF
cdr3_nt: TGTGCCAGCTCACTCGGACAGGGCCCTTTCTACGAGCAGTACTTC

d_call: .
v_call: TRBV6-1
j_call: TRBJ2-3
clone_size: few
cdr3_aa: CASSEMAGKGTDTQYF
cdr3_nt: TGTGCCAGCAGTGAAATGGCAGGGAAGGGCACAGATACGCAGTATTTT

d_call: .
v_call: TRBV30
j_call: TRBJ2-5
clone_size: .
cdr3_aa: CAWTGWKETQYF
cdr3_nt: TGTGCCTGGACAGGGTGGAAAGAGACCCAGTACTTC

d_call: .
v_call: TRBV16
j_call: TRBJ1-5
clone_size: once
cdr3_aa: CASSQSEKQPQHF
cdr3_nt: TGTGCCAGCAGCCAATCTGAGAAGCAGCCCCAGCATTTT

d_call: .
v_call: TRBV7-2
j_call: TRBJ2-7
clone_size: .
cdr3_aa: CASSLRAGRVAEQYF
cdr3_nt: TGTGCCAGCAGCCTTAGAGCGGGTCGAGTCGCCGAGCAGTACTTC

d_call: TRBD1
v_call: TRBV18
j_call: TRBJ1-2
clone_size: .
cdr3_aa: CASSGGTGDYGYTF
cdr3_nt: TGTGCCAGCTCAGGGGGAACAGGGGACTATGGCTACACCTTC

d_call: TRBD1
v_call: TRBV7-2
j_call: TRBJ2-1
clone_size: .
cdr3_aa: CASSRRWDRVSYNEQFF
cdr3_nt: TGTGCCAGCAGCCGACGGTGGGACAGGGTCTCCTACAATGAGCAGTTCTTC

d_call: .
v_call: TRBV11-3
j_call: TRBJ2-2
clone_size: .
cdr3_aa: CASSGTGKRTGELFF
cdr3_nt: TGTGCCAGCAGCGGTACAGGGAAGCGCACCGGGGAGCTGTTTTTT

d_call: .
v_call: TRBV4-3
j_call: TRBJ1-1
clone_size: .
cdr3_aa: CASSQDRRVSAFF
cdr3_nt: TGCGCCAGCAGCCAAGATAGGCGGGTTTCGGCTTTCTTT

d_call: TRBD2
v_call: TRBV9
j_call: TRBJ2-7
clone_size: .
cdr3_aa: CASSVSSGATYEQYF
cdr3_nt: TGTGCCAGCAGCGTAAGTAGCGGGGCGACCTACGAGCAGTACTTC

d_call: TRBD1
v_call: TRBV4-3
j_call: TRBJ1-6
clone_size: .
cdr3_aa: CASSQVPGTEHSSPLHF
cdr3_nt: TGCGCCAGCAGCCAGGTACCCGGGACAGAGCATAGTTCACCCCTCCACTTT

d_call: .
v_call: TRBV18
j_call: TRBJ1-2
clone_size: .
cdr3_aa: CASSPGQQNYGYTF
cdr3_nt: TGTGCCAGCTCACCAGGACAGCAGAACTATGGCTACACCTTC

d_call: .
v_call: TRBV6-9
j_call: TRBJ1-1
clone_size: .
cdr3_aa: CASSLLAEPRDTEAFF
cdr3_nt: TGTGCCAGCAGTCTTTTAGCGGAGCCTAGAGACACTGAAGCTTTCTTT

d_call: .
v_call: TRBV9
j_call: TRBJ2-3
clone_size: few
cdr3_aa: CASSVDQDTQYF
cdr3_nt: TGTGCCAGCAGCGTAGATCAAGATACGCAGTATTTT

d_call: .
v_call: TRBV7-9
j_call: TRBJ1-6
clone_size: .
cdr3_aa: CASSRDRHNSPLHF
cdr3_nt: TGTGCCAGCAGCCGGGACCGACATAATTCACCCCTCCACTTT

d_call: TRBD1
v_call: TRBV5-1
j_call: TRBJ1-2
clone_size: .
cdr3_aa: CASSLSPLIIDRGPGYTF
cdr3_nt: TGCGCCAGCAGCTTGTCTCCCCTAATAATAGACAGGGGGCCCGGCTACACCTTC

d_call: .
v_call: TRBV6-5
j_call: TRBJ1-5
clone_size: .
cdr3_aa: CASSANWGSNQPQHF
cdr3_nt: TGTGCCAGCAGTGCAAACTGGGGTAGCAATCAGCCCCAGCATTTT

d_call: .
v_call: TRBV6-4
j_call: TRBJ2-3
clone_size: .
cdr3_aa: CASSRGSTDTQYF
cdr3_nt: TGTGCCAGCAGTCGGGGCAGCACAGATACGCAGTATTTT

d_call: .
v_call: TRBV7-9
j_call: TRBJ2-7
clone_size: .
cdr3_aa: CASSLSAATYEQYF
cdr3_nt: TGTGCCAGCAGCTTATCGGCGGCAACCTACGAGCAGTACTTC